This T cell receptor beta chain was sequenced for a study of shared clonotypes between healthy human individuals. Study-level results: Clonotypes shared by all four sorted-subset donors had higher generation probabilities than non-shared clonotypes. Naive subsets, compared against memory subsets, generally had larger estimated richness values. Expectations were that clonotype sharing among donors would be affected by sequencing depth.

Over several immunoSEQ plates, each subset's genomic DNA was distributed in even portions. Some clones are missing from TCRdb's copy, which holds only in-frame ones; the method was immunoSEQ multiplex PCR. Here the sample spans about 2.1 million clones, about 93% being singletons. Details on this clone: Its antigen is unknown.

In the naive CD8 group, cells lacked CD45RO and were positively selected for CCR7, so terminally differentiated effector memory CD45RA+ cells were left out. The germline gives CDR1 MNHNS, CDR2 SASEGT. Trimming took 5 bases from V and 4 from J, leaving 15 bases between them. This CDR3 contains 14 residues. Source material: naive CD8+ T cells from PBMCs. The receptor was isolated from a man younger than 35 in good health. Some clones in this sample may be carry-over from other donors' samples. The J gene is TRBJ2-7, the V gene TRBV6-1, with a weak D call TRBD2 (6 bases). The CDR3 spells CASSTGLHPYEQYF. The CDR3 coding sequence is TGTGCCAGCAGTACGGGACTGCACCCTTACGAGCAGTACTTC.